These 27 T cell receptor beta chains came from one sample sequenced in a study of T cells after posttransplantation cyclophosphamide. Using immunoSEQ multiplex PCR, the repertoire was profiled, and TCRdb retains in-frame clones only, with some absent. The sample shows roughly 30,000 clones, approximately 90% of them seen only once. Material: PBMCs. These receptors were taken from a woman in her forties with a blood cancer, CMV-positive, and with a related stem cell donor.

J is TRBJ2-1 and V is TRBV19, with TRBD2 matching 11 bases. The trim removed 6 bases at V and 5 bases at J, leaving 6 bases unmatched. This CDR3 is built from 15 residues. CDR1 is LNHDA and CDR2 is SQIVND in the germline V gene (reference sequence). CDR3 bases: TGTGCCAGTAGCCCCTGGGGACTAGCGGACAATGAGCAGTTCTTC. Translating gives CASSPWGLADNEQFF.

This chain links TRBV18 with TRBJ2-7; D gene uncertain. Deletions cut 3 bases from V and 2 bases from J, with 8 bases between. Per germline, CDR1 KGHSH and CDR2 LQKENI. The CDR3 consists of 13 residues. CDR3 nucleotide sequence: TGTGCCAGCTCACCGCTCCTAGCCTACGAGCAGTACTTC. It encodes CASSPLLAYEQYF.

This clone was detected only a few times. The rearrangement links TRBV6-1 to TRBJ1-1; the D gene is possibly TRBD1 (5 bases). Trimming shortened V by 7 bases and J by 0 bases, and 9 bases separated the two germline ends. CDR1 is MNHNS, CDR2 SASEGT, per germline. There are 13 residues in the CDR3. Written as DNA, the CDR3 is TGTGCCAGCATGTGGACATTGAACACTGAAGCTTTCTTT. Its translation: CASMWTLNTEAFF.

This chain connects TRBV11-2 to TRBJ2-2; 7 bases agree with TRBD1. Germline V gene lookup returns CDR1 SGHAT and CDR2 FQNNGV. The CDR3 has 16 residues. With 2 bases clipped from V and 4 bases from J, the junction kept 7 bases outside the gene matches. CDR3 nucleotide sequence: TGTGCCAGCAGCTTAAACCCGACAGGGCTCACCGGGGAGCTGTTTTTT. This sequence encodes CASSLNPTGLTGELFF.

The gene calls are TRBV29-1 and TRBJ1-2; perhaps TRBD1 as D (6 bases). The CDR3 totals 12 residues. Between the trimmed V and J ends, which lost 1 base and 8 bases, there was a span of 11 bases. Germline V CDR1 and CDR2: SQVTM, ANQGSEA. DNA of the CDR3: TGCAGCGTTGAAGCGGGGGGCGACGGCTACACCTTC. Its protein product is CSVEAGGDGYTF.

V usage is TRBV27 and J usage is TRBJ1-3, with D possibly matching TRBD1 (6 bases). Germline lookup yields CDR1 MNHEY and CDR2 SMNVEV (reference sequence). V lost 5 bases and J 0 bases, leaving 17 bases between the germline ends. This CDR3 contains 17 residues. The CDR3 DNA reads TGTGCCAGCAGTCCCTCCCGGACAGCTTTCTCTGGAAACACCATATATTTT. This codes for CASSPSRTAFSGNTIYF.

This sequence joins TRBV18 and TRBJ2-5; 8 bases are a match to TRBD1. With the DNA end fitting TRBJ2-7 better, the J assignment may be wrong. The V gene's germline CDR1 is KGHSH and CDR2 LQKENI. This CDR3 region has 15 residues. For the CDR3, the DNA is TGTGCCAGCTCAGCCCAGGGGGCGCGTATCTACGAGCAGTACTTC. Translated, it gives CASSAQGARIYEQYF.

The DNA of the CDR3 is TGTGCCAGCAGTCCCCTAGGGGCAGATAATGAGCAGTTCTTC. As protein: CASSPLGADNEQFF. The chain recombines TRBV6-5 with TRBJ2-1; D perhaps matches TRBD1 (5 bases). V shed 5 bases and J shed 7 bases, with 15 bases lying between them. Germline V gene lookup returns CDR1 MNHEY and CDR2 SVGAGI. The CDR3 is 14 amino acids.

CDR3 protein: CATSRKVTGTNQPQHF. The DNA for the CDR3 is TGTGCCACCAGCAGAAAGGTGACAGGGACCAATCAGCCCCAGCATTTT. The chain has TRBV15 and TRBJ1-5, with 7 positions matching TRBD1. Germline V CDR1 and CDR2: LNHNV, YYDKDF (reference sequence). There are 16 residues in the CDR3. The trim removed 2 bases at V and 3 bases at J, leaving 7 bases unmatched.

The J gene is TRBJ2-7, the V gene TRBV28; 9 bases match TRBD1. Per the germline V gene, CDR1 is MDHEN and CDR2 is SYDVKM. This CDR3 has 13 amino acids. Trimming removed 3 bases from V and 7 bases from J; junction bases left unmatched: 4. CDR3 DNA: TGTGCCAGCAGTTTTCACAGGGGGCGGGAGCAGTACTTC. Translation gives CASSFHRGREQYF.

The V and J genes are TRBV9 and TRBJ2-1; 7 nucleotides agree with TRBD1. Germline V gene data show CDR1 as SGDLS and CDR2 as YYNGEE. The V segment lost 0 bases and the J segment 4 bases; nucleotides outside the gene matches: 7. The CDR3 runs 16 residues. As DNA, the CDR3 is TGTGCCAGCAGCGTAGGTGAGGGGGCGGGTTACAATGAGCAGTTCTTC. This sequence encodes CASSVGEGAGYNEQFF.

J is TRBJ2-2 and V is TRBV28; TRBD1 might be the D (5 bases). The germline V and J ends were trimmed by 3 bases and 5 bases, with 10 bases remaining between them. The CDR3 loop spans 14 amino acids. From germline, CDR1 is MDHEN and CDR2 SYDVKM. The CDR3 reads CASSLIGDTGELFF. CDR3 DNA: TGTGCCAGCAGTTTGATAGGGGATACCGGGGAGCTGTTTTTT.

The chain uses TRBV28 and TRBJ2-5, with 15 bases that match TRBD2. V was clipped by 4 bases and J by 2 bases; unmatched bases: 5. Germline CDR1 MDHEN, CDR2 SYDVKM. This CDR3 spans 17 amino acids. The CDR3 DNA reads as TGTGCCAGCAGTTCGCCGGGACTAGCGGGGGGACAAGAGACCCAGTACTTC. Translating gives CASSSPGLAGGQETQYF.

A word on this clone: A junction end diverges from the germline sequence, so it may reflect a read error. CDR3 in amino acids: CASSLASGTPEVF. Written as DNA, the CDR3 is TGTGCCAGCAGCTTAGCAAGTGGGACTCCCGAGGTCTTC. This chain joins TRBV7-9 and TRBJ1-2, with TRBD1 as a possible D gene (5 bases). The CDR3 has 13 amino acids. Germline CDR1 reads SEHNR; CDR2 reads FQNEAQ (reference sequence).

This rearrangement joins TRBV19 to TRBJ2-4; TRBD2 aligns across 16 bases. V lost 4 bases to trimming and J lost 8 bases; unmatched junction nucleotides: 8. The CDR3 is 17 amino acids. The germline V gene encodes CDR1 LNHDA and CDR2 SQIVND (reference sequence). The CDR3 DNA reads TGTGCCAGTAGTACTCCGGGACTAGCGGGGGGGCGGGACATTCAGTACTTC. It encodes CASSTPGLAGGRDIQYF.

The V and J genes are TRBV5-1 and TRBJ2-6; D possibly corresponds to TRBD2 (6 bases). The CDR3 runs 22 residues. The V end lost 0 bases, the J end lost 3 bases, and 28 bases lay between the germline ends. Germline V gene sequence: CDR1 SGHRS, CDR2 YFSETQ. The CDR3 spells CASSLASGKWRDWAGGANVLTF. The CDR3 DNA reads as TGCGCCAGCAGCTTGGCAAGTGGAAAATGGAGGGACTGGGCTGGTGGGGCCAACGTCCTGACTTTC.

The chain carries TRBV7-2 and TRBJ1-3, with D maybe TRBD1 (5 bases). This CDR3 has 15 amino acids. From germline, CDR1 is SGHTA and CDR2 FQGNSA. V gave up 5 bases and J gave up 0 bases, with 11 bases separating them. CDR3 amino acids: CASSKGLSSGNTIYF. The CDR3 region has the DNA TGTGCCAGCAGCAAGGGACTTAGCTCTGGAAACACCATATATTTT.

The J gene is TRBJ2-1, the V gene TRBV5-8; 8 bases agree with TRBD2. The CDR3 length is 16 residues. The J segment lost 7 bases and the V segment lost 4 bases, leaving 13 bases of the junction unmatched. Looked up from germline, CDR1 is SGHTS and CDR2 is YDEGEE. This CDR3 reads CASSLPGGVGANEQFF. Here the CDR3 DNA reads TGTGCCAGCAGCCTTCCGGGGGGGGTCGGGGCGAATGAGCAGTTCTTC.

The chain has TRBV4-2 and TRBJ1-6, with TRBD1 as a possible D gene (5 bases). Trimming took off 2 bases at V and 12 bases at J, with 38 bases between the two ends. This CDR3 is built from 22 residues. Germline values: CDR1 LGHNA, CDR2 YNFKEQ. CDR3 sequence reads: CASSQSMPTGRRGRAPALPLHF. The CDR3 nucleotides are TGTGCCAGCAGCCAATCAATGCCTACAGGACGGCGTGGGAGGGCTCCGGCCTTACCCCTCCACTTT.

The chain links TRBV5-8 to TRBJ2-5, with 10 bases fitting TRBD2. Germline trimming cut 0 bases from V and 5 bases from J; bases unmatched to any gene: 4. The CDR3 is 15 amino acids. In germline, CDR1 is SGHTS, CDR2 YDEGEE. For the CDR3, the DNA is TGTGCCAGCAGCTTGGGAGCGGGGGGGCGTGAGACCCAGTACTTC. Protein product: CASSLGAGGRETQYF. The entire variable domain, with the rest obtained from reference TRBV5-8 and TRBJ2-5, is as follows: EAGVTQSPTHLIKTRGQQATLRCSPISGHTSVYWYQQALGLGLQFLLWYDEGEERNRGNFPPRFSGRQFPNYSSELNVNALELEDSALYLCASSLGAGGRETQYFGPGTRLLVL.

This clone was seen a few times. Other nucleotide sequences from this sample produce the same CDR3. The chain employs TRBV5-6 and TRBJ1-1; D unresolved. V was trimmed by 4 bases and J by 0 bases, leaving 7 bases between them. The CDR3 has 13 residues. Germline V gene data show CDR1 as SGHDT and CDR2 as YYEEEE. In DNA form, the CDR3 reads TGTGCCAGCAGCCTTCCAGTGAACACTGAAGCTTTCTTT. Protein: CASSLPVNTEAFF.

The chain combines TRBV4-2 with TRBJ2-1; 8 nucleotides agree with TRBD1. The ends lost 0 bases at V and 10 bases at J; junction bases unmatched: 2. Germline V CDR1 and CDR2: LGHNA, YNFKEQ. The CDR3 spans 13 residues. The CDR3 DNA reads TGTGCCAGCAGCCAAGATCACAGGGGGGAGCAGTTCTTC. It translates to CASSQDHRGEQFF.

This rearrangement joins TRBV7-9 to TRBJ1-1; D is unclear. Trimming shortened V by 5 bases and J by 1 base, and 5 bases separated the two germline ends. This CDR3 contains 12 residues. Per the germline V gene, CDR1 is SEHNR and CDR2 is FQNEAQ (reference sequence). The CDR3 DNA sequence: TGTGCCAGCAGCCTAAAGAACACTGAAGCTTTCTTT. Translation gives CASSLKNTEAFF.

The J gene is TRBJ2-7, the V gene TRBV7-8, with TRBD1 matching 9 bases. J gave up 1 base and V 0 bases, and 16 bases lay outside the gene matches. The CDR3 sequence is 20 residues long. Germline values: CDR1 SGHVS, CDR2 FQNEAQ. CDR3 sequence (DNA): TGTGCCAGCAGCTTAGCGAACTTGGGACCCCGGGACAGGGAGTCCTACGAGCAGTACTTC. Translated, it gives CASSLANLGPRDRESYEQYF.

This sequence joins TRBV7-2 and TRBJ1-1; perhaps TRBD1 as D (6 bases). Per germline, CDR1 SGHTA and CDR2 FQGNSA. This CDR3 comprises 16 residues. Trimming took 4 bases from V and 5 from J, leaving 20 bases between them. In nucleotides, the CDR3 is TGTGCCAGCAGCTGGGACACTACCAGAGTGGGAACTGAAGCTTTCTTT. Protein product: CASSWDTTRVGTEAFF. Complete variable domain (other parts from reference TRBV7-2 and TRBJ1-1): GAGVSQSPSNKVTEKGKDVELRCDPISGHTALYWYRQSLGQGLEFLIYFQGNSAPDKSGLPSDRFSAERTGGSVSTLTIQRTQQEDSAVYLCASSWDTTRVGTEAFFGQGTRLTVV.

The rearrangement joins TRBV7-9 to TRBJ2-3, with a tentative D call TRBD1 (5 bases). Trimming removed 11 bases at V and 3 bases at J, with 12 bases between. Looked up from germline, CDR1 is SEHNR and CDR2 is FQNEAQ (reference sequence). The CDR3 runs 12 residues. CDR3 nucleotides: TGTGCCGGAACCAGGGTGACAGATACGCAGTATTTT. Translated, it gives CAGTRVTDTQYF.

The chain carries TRBV28 and TRBJ2-7; D is perhaps TRBD1 (5 bases). This CDR3 spans 13 amino acids. Trimming stripped 5 bases from V and 5 bases from J, with 13 bases between. In germline, CDR1 is MDHEN, CDR2 SYDVKM. CDR3 in DNA: TGTGCCAGCAGTCAAATAGGGGTCCACGAGCAGTACTTC. This encodes CASSQIGVHEQYF.